The 18 T cell receptor beta chains presented below share a single source sample, sequenced in a study of CD8 T cells in ankylosing spondylitis. One entry per CDR3 protein, called by TCRdb with MiXCR from the 5' RACE reads. The sample carries 150,000 to 200,000 distinct CDR3 sequences, 10% to 15% recorded once. The sequenced sample consisted of blood, either unsorted or a sorted T cell fraction (not recorded which). The receptors were gathered from a female donor with ankylosing spondylitis or in good health (not recorded which).

There are many counts of this clonotype. The V gene is TRBV6-1, the J gene TRBJ1-5; the D is unclear. This CDR3 region has 15 residues. Trimming cost V 6 bases and J 1 base, with 13 bases left between them. Germline V gene data show CDR1 as MNHNS and CDR2 as SASEGT. The CDR3 loop is CASSPDFSSNQPQHF. DNA for the CDR3: TGTGCCAGCAGCCCGGACTTTTCGAGCAATCAGCCCCAGCATTTT.

This clonotype has ten or more counts. The V and J genes are TRBV20-1 and TRBJ2-1, with 9 bases identical to TRBD2. J lost 4 bases, V lost 1 base, and 14 bases had no gene match. Germline CDR1 and CDR2: DFQATT and SNEGSKA (reference sequence). CDR3 size: 18 residues. The chain's CDR3 is CSARGSSGITQRYNEQFF. The CDR3, as DNA: TGCAGTGCTAGAGGCTCTAGCGGGATCACTCAGCGATACAATGAGCAGTTCTTC.

The rearrangement uses TRBV6-2 or TRBV6-3 and TRBJ2-1, with 14 positions matching TRBD2. V was pared by 7 bases and J by 8 bases, with 7 bases of the junction left unmatched. CDR1 and CDR2 from the germline V gene are MNHEY and SVGEGT. The CDR3 runs 15 residues. The CDR3 is CASTSGTSGRHEQFF. DNA for the CDR3: TGTGCCAGCACCTCCGGGACTAGCGGGAGACATGAGCAGTTCTTC.

In its sample, this clonotype was seen many times. The rearrangement uses TRBV5-1 and TRBJ2-7; possibly TRBD1 for D (5 bases). The CDR3 extends over 15 amino acids. Germline CDR1 is SGHRS and CDR2 is YFSETQ. With 0 bases removed from V and 5 bases from J, the gap between germline ends came to 15 bases. The CDR3 coding sequence is TGCGCCAGCAGCTTGGCCCCTCTAGGGGTTGACGAGCAGTACTTC. Its protein is CASSLAPLGVDEQYF. The variable domain in full, with the rest retrieved from reference TRBV5-1 and TRBJ2-7, is KAGVTQTPRYLIKTRGQQVTLSCSPISGHRSVSWYQQTPGQGLQFLFEYFSETQRNKGNFPGRFSGRQFSNSRSEMNVSTLELGDSALYLCASSLAPLGVDEQYFGPGTRLTVT.

The chain carries TRBV2 and TRBJ1-1, with 8 bases matching TRBD1. CDR3 length: 13 amino acids. V was pared by 6 bases and J by 12 bases, with 12 bases of the junction left unmatched. Germline assignment: CDR1 SNHLY and CDR2 FYNNEI. Here the CDR3 DNA reads TGTGCCAGCAGCGACTCTCGGACAGGGAGTACTTTCTTT. Translated, it gives CASSDSRTGSTFF.

This clonotype appeared many times. The gene calls are TRBV3-1 and TRBJ2-7; D unresolved. Germline V gene lookup returns CDR1 LGHDT and CDR2 YNNKEL (reference sequence). V was clipped by 0 bases and J by 7 bases, with 16 bases between them. The CDR3 spans 15 residues. The chain's CDR3 is CASSQDSNDRREQYF. In DNA, the CDR3 is TGTGCCAGCAGCCAAGATTCCAATGACCGGCGGGAGCAGTACTTC.

This clonotype was recorded a few times. This chain uses TRBV7-9 with TRBJ2-1; D gene ambiguous. V lost 1 base to trimming and J lost 5 bases, with 9 bases between them. The CDR3 runs 14 residues. Germline loops: CDR1 SEHNR, CDR2 FQNEAQ (reference sequence). CDR3: CASSLVRPNNEQFF. The CDR3 DNA reads TGTGCCAGCAGCTTAGTTCGGCCAAACAATGAGCAGTTCTTC.

This clonotype was found many times. The chain couples TRBV5-1 to TRBJ1-3, with a weak D call TRBD1 (6 bases). CDR3 length: 15 residues. Germline CDR1 and CDR2: SGHRS and YFSETQ. V lost 5 bases to trimming and J lost 2 bases, with 14 bases between them. DNA for the CDR3: TGCGCCAGCAGGCCAAATACAGGGACTGGAAACACCATATATTTT. Protein: CASRPNTGTGNTIYF.

This clonotype showed up many times. The CDR3 nucleotides are TGTGCCATCAGTAGACAGGGGCTATCCGATGGATACGAGCAGTACTTC. Residues: CAISRQGLSDGYEQYF. The rearrangement joins TRBV10-3 to TRBJ2-7; TRBD1 matches 8 bases. The CDR3 length is 16 residues. Germline V gene data show CDR1 as ENHRY and CDR2 as SYGVKD. Trimming removed 5 bases from V and 4 bases from J; junction bases left unmatched: 13.

This clonotype came up many times. The V and J genes are TRBV12-3 or TRBV12-4 and TRBJ2-7; D unresolved. V was clipped by 11 bases and J by 3 bases, with 14 bases between them. There are 12 residues in the CDR3. The CDR3 loop reads CACAGVLYEQYF. In nucleotides, the CDR3 is TGTGCCTGTGCAGGTGTCCTCTACGAGCAGTACTTC.

This clonotype was recorded at least ten times. The rearrangement joins TRBV7-2 to TRBJ2-1; 7 bases align to TRBD2. J was trimmed by 6 bases and V by 3 bases; bases with no gene match: 8. The CDR3 contains 15 residues. The germline V gene has CDR1 SGHTA and CDR2 FQGNSA. The CDR3 sequence is CASSFGGSKFNEQFF. As DNA, the CDR3 is TGTGCCAGCAGCTTCGGCGGGAGTAAGTTCAATGAGCAGTTCTTC.

This clonotype was seen repeatedly, ten times or more. The chain has TRBV12-3 or TRBV12-4 and TRBJ1-5, with no clear D. Deletions cut 8 bases from V and 9 bases from J, with 11 bases between. The CDR3 spans 11 residues. In DNA form, the CDR3 reads TGTGCCAGCTCGAGTGGGAGGCCCCAGCATTTT. Residues: CASSSGRPQHF.

Remarks on this clonotype: A junction end diverges from the germline sequence, so it may reflect a read error. V gene TRBV20-1 combines with J gene TRBJ2-4, with a possible D match to TRBD1 (5 bases). Germline V CDR1 and CDR2: DFQATT, SNEGSKA (reference sequence). CDR3 length equals 16 residues. The CDR3 reads CSAGDDRSLAKNIQYF. CDR3 coding DNA: TGCAGTGCTGGAGATGACAGAAGTTTAGCCAAAAACATTCAGTACTTC.

The chain has TRBV12-3 or TRBV12-4 and TRBJ1-6; 8 nucleotides align to TRBD1. The CDR3 totals 14 residues. V shed 6 bases and J 6 bases; nucleotides not matched to a gene: 4. CDR3 in DNA: TGTGCCAGCAGCCCGGACAGGGCTAATTCACCCCTCCACTTT. As protein: CASSPDRANSPLHF.

The sample holds many counts of this clonotype. The chain carries TRBV30 and TRBJ2-5; 9 positions match TRBD2. The CDR3 loop spans 15 amino acids. The germline V gene has CDR1 GTSNPN and CDR2 SVGIG (reference sequence). The V and J ends lost 2 bases and 4 bases, in that order; junction bases with no gene match: 8. The CDR3 loop reads CAWSRLAGLIETQYF. The CDR3 region has the DNA TGTGCCTGGAGTCGGCTAGCGGGACTCATAGAGACCCAGTACTTC.

This clonotype was seen a handful of times. V usage is TRBV24-1 and J usage is TRBJ2-2; D is perhaps TRBD2 (5 bases). V shed 4 bases and J shed 6 bases, with 11 bases lying between them. The CDR3 has 14 amino acids. Germline V gives CDR1 KGHDR, CDR2 SFDVKD. The CDR3 DNA follows: TGTGCCACCAGTGAGTTCGGTAGCGCCGGGGAGCTGTTTTTT. This encodes CATSEFGSAGELFF.

The sample holds a few counts of this clonotype. This chain joins TRBV7-9 and TRBJ1-6, with 8 positions matching TRBD1. The CDR3 consists of 15 residues. CDR1 and CDR2 from the germline V gene are SEHNR and FQNEAQ (reference sequence). The trim removed 6 bases at V and 6 bases at J, leaving 7 bases unmatched. The chain's CDR3 is CASSPGQAFNSPLHF. CDR3 nucleotides: TGTGCCAGCAGTCCGGGACAGGCCTTTAATTCACCCCTCCACTTT.

V and J are TRBV7-3 and TRBJ1-3; D gene unclear. Trimming pared 3 bases from V and 0 bases from J, leaving 12 bases between. In germline, CDR1 is SGHTA, CDR2 FQGTGA. The CDR3 runs to 16 residues. The CDR3 DNA sequence: TGTGCCAGCAGCTTTGGTCCGTTGAGCTCTGGAAACACCATATATTTT. It encodes CASSFGPLSSGNTIYF.